The subject of this entry is one T cell receptor (beta chain). This table comes from immunoSEQ multiplex PCR, and its TCRdb copy is limited to in-frame clones, with some not included. The table lists about 2.3 million clones, just over 90% of them singletons. From germline, CDR1 is GTSNPN and CDR2 SVGIG (reference sequence). This CDR3 comprises 13 residues. V was pared by 2 bases and J by 7 bases, with 12 bases between. The data stem from a study of shared clonotypes between healthy human individuals. This sequence joins TRBV30 and TRBJ1-5; unclear D gene. Sequences were obtained from naive CD4+ T cells from PBMCs. Subset meaning: CD45RA+ positively selected. The sequence was collected from a man between 18 and 29 years old in good health. Some clones in this sample may be carry-over from other donors' samples. CDR3: CAWSRGPEQPQHF. CDR3 sequence (DNA): TGTGCCTGGAGTCGCGGACCGGAGCAGCCCCAGCATTTT.